This entry features one T cell receptor (beta chain) sequence. Its target is unknown. Here immunoSEQ multiplex PCR was the method, and the copy in TCRdb shows in-frame clones only, minus some. The repertoire holds about 200,000 clones, with approximately 92% as singletons. The entry originates in a study of T cell responses to AZD1222 COVID-19 vaccine. CDR3 length: 14 residues. Germline assignment: CDR1 LNHNV and CDR2 YYDKDF (reference sequence). V lost 2 bases and J 2 bases, leaving 7 bases between the germline ends. Study outcomes and limitations: Repertoire sampling happened only post peak T cell response.

This chain joins TRBV15 and TRBJ1-3; no clear D gene. Source: peripheral blood, taken 28 days after the second dose of the MenACWY control vaccine. This clonotype was sampled from an adult who received the MenACWY meningococcal vaccine as a control. CDR3 loop: CATSRLSTGNTIYF. The CDR3 coding sequence is TGTGCCACCAGCAGACTCTCTACTGGAAACACCATATATTTT.